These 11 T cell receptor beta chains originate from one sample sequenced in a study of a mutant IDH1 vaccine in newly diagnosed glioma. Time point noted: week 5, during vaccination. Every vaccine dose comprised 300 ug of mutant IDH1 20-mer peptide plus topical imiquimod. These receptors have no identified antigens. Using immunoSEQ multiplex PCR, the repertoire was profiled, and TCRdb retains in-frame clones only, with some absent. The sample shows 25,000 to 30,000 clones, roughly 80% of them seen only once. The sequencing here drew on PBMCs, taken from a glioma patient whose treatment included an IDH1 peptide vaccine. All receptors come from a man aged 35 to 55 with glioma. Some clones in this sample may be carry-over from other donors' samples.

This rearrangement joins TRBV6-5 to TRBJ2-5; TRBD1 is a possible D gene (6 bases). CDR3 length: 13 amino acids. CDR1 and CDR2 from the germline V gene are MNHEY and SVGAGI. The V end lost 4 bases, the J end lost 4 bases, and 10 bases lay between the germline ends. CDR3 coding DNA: TGTGCCAGCAGTTCTGGGGGCCCAGAGACCCAGTACTTC. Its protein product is CASSSGGPETQYF.

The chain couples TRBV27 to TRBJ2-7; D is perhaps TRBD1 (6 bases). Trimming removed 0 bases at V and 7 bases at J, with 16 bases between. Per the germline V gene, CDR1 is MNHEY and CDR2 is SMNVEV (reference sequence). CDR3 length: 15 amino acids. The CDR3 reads CASSLSGRGHTEQYF. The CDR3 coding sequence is TGTGCCAGCAGTTTATCTGGCAGGGGCCATACAGAGCAGTACTTC.

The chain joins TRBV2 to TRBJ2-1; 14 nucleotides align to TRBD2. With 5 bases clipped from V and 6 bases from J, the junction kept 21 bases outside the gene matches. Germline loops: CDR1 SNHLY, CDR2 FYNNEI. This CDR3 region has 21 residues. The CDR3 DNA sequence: TGTGCCAGCAGTCCCAAGCCAGGGGTCGGGACTAGCGGGGGACAGGGCAATGAGCAGTTCTTC. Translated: CASSPKPGVGTSGGQGNEQFF. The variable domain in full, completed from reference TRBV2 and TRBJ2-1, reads EPEVTQTPSHQVTQMGQEVILRCVPISNHLYFYWYRQILGQKVEFLVSFYNNEISEKSEIFDDQFSVERPDGSNFTLKIRSTKLEDSAMYFCASSPKPGVGTSGGQGNEQFFGPGTRLTVL.

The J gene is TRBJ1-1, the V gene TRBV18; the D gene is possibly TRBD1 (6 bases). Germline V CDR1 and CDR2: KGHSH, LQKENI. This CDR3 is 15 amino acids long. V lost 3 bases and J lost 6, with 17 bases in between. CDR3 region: CASSPGGTSVPEAFF. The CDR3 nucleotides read TGTGCCAGCTCACCGGGTGGGACATCTGTACCTGAAGCTTTCTTT. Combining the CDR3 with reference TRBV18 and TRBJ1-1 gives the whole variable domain NAGVMQNPRHLVRRRGQEARLRCSPMKGHSHVYWYRQLPEEGLKFMVYLQKENIIDESGMPKERFSAEFPKEGPSILRIQQVVRGDSAAYFCASSPGGTSVPEAFFGQGTRLTVV.

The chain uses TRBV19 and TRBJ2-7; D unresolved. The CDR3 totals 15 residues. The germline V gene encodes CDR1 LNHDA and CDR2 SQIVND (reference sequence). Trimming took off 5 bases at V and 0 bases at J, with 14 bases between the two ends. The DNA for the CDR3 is TGTGCCAGTAGTGGACGGGCCAAGAGCTCCTACGAGCAGTACTTC. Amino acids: CASSGRAKSSYEQYF.

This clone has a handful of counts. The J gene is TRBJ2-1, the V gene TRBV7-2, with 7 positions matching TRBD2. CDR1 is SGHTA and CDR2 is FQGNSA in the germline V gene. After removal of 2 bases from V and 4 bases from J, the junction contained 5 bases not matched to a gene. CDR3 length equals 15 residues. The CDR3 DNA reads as TGTGCCAGCAGCTTATATGGGGGGGATTACAATGAGCAGTTCTTC. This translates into CASSLYGGDYNEQFF.

Here the CDR3 reads CASSPQAYEQFF. The CDR3 DNA is TGTGCCAGCAGCCCACAGGCTTATGAGCAGTTCTTC. This sequence joins TRBV7-2 and TRBJ2-1, with TRBD1 as a possible D gene (5 bases). The CDR3 runs 12 residues. Germline-derived CDR1 and CDR2 are SGHTA and FQGNSA. Deletions cut 5 bases from V and 8 bases from J, with 10 bases between. The full variable domain, its missing parts supplied by reference TRBV7-2 and TRBJ2-1, is GAGVSQSPSNKVTEKGKDVELRCDPISGHTALYWYRQSLGQGLEFLIYFQGNSAPDKSGLPSDRFSAERTGGSVSTLTIQRTQQEDSAVYLCASSPQAYEQFFGPGTRLTVL.

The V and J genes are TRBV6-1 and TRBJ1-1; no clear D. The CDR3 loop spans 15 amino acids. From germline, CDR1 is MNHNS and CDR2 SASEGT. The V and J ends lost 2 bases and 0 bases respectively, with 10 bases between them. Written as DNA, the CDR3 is TGTGCCAGCAGTGAACGTGGCGGAATGAACACTGAAGCTTTCTTT. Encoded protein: CASSERGGMNTEAFF.

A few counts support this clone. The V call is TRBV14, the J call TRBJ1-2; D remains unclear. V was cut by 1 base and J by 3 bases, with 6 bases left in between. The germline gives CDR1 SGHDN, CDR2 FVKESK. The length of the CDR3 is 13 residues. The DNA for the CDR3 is TGTGCCAGCAGCCAAGGTATGGACTATGGCTACACCTTC. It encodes CASSQGMDYGYTF.

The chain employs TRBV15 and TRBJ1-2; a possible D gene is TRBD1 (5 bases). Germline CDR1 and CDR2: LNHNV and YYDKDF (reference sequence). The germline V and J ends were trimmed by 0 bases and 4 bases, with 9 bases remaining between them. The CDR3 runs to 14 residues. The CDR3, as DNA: TGTGCCACCAGCAGAGATTTTGGGGGCTATGGCTACACCTTC. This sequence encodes CATSRDFGGYGYTF. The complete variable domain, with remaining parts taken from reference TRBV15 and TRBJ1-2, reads DAMVIQNPRYQVTQFGKPVTLSCSQTLNHNVMYWYQQKSSQAPKLLFHYYDKDFNNEADTPDNFQSRRPNTSFCFLDIRSPGLGDTAMYLCATSRDFGGYGYTFGSGTRLTVV.

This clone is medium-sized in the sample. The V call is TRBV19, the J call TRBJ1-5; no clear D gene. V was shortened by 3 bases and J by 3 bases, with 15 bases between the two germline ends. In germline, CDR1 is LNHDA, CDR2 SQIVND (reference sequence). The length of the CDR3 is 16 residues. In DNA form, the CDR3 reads TGTGCCAGTAGTATCGGAGGGTGGAGGAACAATCAGCCCCAGCATTTT. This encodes CASSIGGWRNNQPQHF.